Many counts were recorded for the clone carrying this T cell receptor beta chain. Its antigen is currently unknown. The CDR3 contains 16 residues. Germline trimming cut 2 bases from V and 4 bases from J; bases unmatched to any gene: 7. The germline gives CDR1 MNHEY, CDR2 SVGAGI. The data were obtained in a study of human T cells and chemical hapten exposure. About the study: Patients were given diphenylcyclopropenone on the scalp weekly across the roughly 25-week study.

General observations from the study: There were significantly more large CDR3 similarity clusters among expanded TCRs than among controls.

Individual cDNA molecules (in the library) carried attached unique molecular identifiers. TCRdb fed the RACE reads into MiXCR, producing one record per CDR3 protein. The table lists about 300,000 distinct CDR3 sequences, approximately 5.8% of them singletons. Time point given: pre-sensitization, week 0. The treatment was: therapeutic diphenylcyclopropenone sensitization with weekly scalp DPC. The chain joins TRBV6-5 to TRBJ2-3, with TRBD2 identical over 9 bases. The receptor was isolated from a woman younger than 30 with alopecia areata. Some clones in this sample may be carry-over from other donors' samples. The sample was whole blood, taken in connection with sensitization to the hapten diphenylcyclopropenone (DPC). DNA for the CDR3: TGTGCCAGCAGTTACGGGGCTAGCGGGGCCCCAGATACGCAGTATTTT. Residues: CASSYGASGAPDTQYF.